This TCR beta chain comes out of a study of cytomegalovirus exposure and HLA in healthy donors. Study results and caveats: Across HLA loci, a later analysis found differing TCR association rates, with DRB1 most and HLA-C fewest. The study reported that TCR beta sequences accurately predicted HLA-A and HLA-B alleles in most subjects. Data from an earlier analysis indicated that most TCR beta V segments were productive either about 87% or about 30% of the time. A later analysis associated some 16,000 TCR beta sequences with HLA alleles at a 0.05 false discovery rate.

Vbeta (60) and Jbeta (13) primers were used in the PCR. Sequenced by immunoSEQ multiplex PCR; TCRdb stores in-frame clones only, minus some. The profile shows 150,000 or so clones, 70% to 85% of them singletons. Germline CDR1 SGHNT, CDR2 YYREEE (reference sequence). The CDR3 is 13 amino acids. Points on this clone: Its cognate antigen is unknown.

The clonotype comes from a man between 25 and 39 years old in good health and CMV-seropositive. The chain employs TRBV5-4 and TRBJ2-5; TRBD1 aligns across 7 bases. The assigned J gene may be wrong: the sequence end matches TRBJ2-7 better. What was sequenced was PBMCs. The CDR3 loop reads CASSFGTAYEQYF. The CDR3 DNA sequence: TGTGCCAGCAGCTTCGGGACAGCCTACGAGCAGTACTTC.